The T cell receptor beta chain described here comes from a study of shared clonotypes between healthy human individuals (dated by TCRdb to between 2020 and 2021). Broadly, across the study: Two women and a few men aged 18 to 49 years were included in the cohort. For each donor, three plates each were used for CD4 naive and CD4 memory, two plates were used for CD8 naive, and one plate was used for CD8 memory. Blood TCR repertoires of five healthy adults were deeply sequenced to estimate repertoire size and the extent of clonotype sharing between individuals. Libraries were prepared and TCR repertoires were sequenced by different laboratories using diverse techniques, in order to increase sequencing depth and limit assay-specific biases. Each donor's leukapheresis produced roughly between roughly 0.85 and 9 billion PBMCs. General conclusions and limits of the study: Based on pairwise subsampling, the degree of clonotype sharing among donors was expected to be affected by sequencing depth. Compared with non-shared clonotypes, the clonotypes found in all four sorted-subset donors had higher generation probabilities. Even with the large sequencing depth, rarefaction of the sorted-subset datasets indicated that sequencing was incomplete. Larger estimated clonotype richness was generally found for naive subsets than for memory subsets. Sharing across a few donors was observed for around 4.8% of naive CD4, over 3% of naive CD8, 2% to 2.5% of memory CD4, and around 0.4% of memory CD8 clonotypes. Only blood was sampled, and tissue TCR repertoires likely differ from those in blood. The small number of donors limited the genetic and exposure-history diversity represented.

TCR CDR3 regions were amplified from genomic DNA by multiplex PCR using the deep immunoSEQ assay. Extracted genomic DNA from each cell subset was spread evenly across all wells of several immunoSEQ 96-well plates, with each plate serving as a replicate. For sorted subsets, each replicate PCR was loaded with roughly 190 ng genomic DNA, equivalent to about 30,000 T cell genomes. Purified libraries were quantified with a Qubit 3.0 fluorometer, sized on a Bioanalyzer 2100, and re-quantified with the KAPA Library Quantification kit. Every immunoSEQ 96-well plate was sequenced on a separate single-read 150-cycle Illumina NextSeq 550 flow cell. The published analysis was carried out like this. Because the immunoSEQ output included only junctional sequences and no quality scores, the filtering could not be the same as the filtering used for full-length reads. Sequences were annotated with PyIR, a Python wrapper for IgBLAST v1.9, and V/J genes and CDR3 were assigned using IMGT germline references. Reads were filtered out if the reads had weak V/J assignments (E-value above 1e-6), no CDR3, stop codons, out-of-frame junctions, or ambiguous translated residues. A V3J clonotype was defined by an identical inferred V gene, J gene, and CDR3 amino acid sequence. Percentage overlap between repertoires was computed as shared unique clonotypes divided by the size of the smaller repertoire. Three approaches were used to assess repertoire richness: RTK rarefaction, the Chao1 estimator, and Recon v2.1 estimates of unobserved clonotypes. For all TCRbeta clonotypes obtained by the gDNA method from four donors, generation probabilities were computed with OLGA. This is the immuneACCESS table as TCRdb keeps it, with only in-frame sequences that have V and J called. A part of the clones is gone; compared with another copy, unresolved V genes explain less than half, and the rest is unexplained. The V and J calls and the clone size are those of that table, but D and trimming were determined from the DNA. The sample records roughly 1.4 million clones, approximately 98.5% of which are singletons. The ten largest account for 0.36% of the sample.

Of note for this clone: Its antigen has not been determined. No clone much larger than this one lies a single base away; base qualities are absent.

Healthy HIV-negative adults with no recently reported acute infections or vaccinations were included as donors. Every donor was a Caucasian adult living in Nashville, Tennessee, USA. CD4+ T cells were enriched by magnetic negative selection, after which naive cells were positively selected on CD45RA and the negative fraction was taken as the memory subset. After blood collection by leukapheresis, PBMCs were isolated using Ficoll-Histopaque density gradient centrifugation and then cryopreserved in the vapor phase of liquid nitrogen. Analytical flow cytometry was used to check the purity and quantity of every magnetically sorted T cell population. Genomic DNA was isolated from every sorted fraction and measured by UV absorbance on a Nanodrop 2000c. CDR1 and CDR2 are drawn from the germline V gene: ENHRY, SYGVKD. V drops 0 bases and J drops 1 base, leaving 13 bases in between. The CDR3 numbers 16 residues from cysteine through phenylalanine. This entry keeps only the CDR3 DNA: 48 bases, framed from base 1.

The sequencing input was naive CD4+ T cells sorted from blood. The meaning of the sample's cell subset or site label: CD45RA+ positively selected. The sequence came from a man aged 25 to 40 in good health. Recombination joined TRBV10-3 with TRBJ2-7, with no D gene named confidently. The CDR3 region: CAISESRRSTSYEQYF. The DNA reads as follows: TGTGCCATCAGTGAGTCCAGACGGAGTACTTCCTACGAGCAGTACTTC.